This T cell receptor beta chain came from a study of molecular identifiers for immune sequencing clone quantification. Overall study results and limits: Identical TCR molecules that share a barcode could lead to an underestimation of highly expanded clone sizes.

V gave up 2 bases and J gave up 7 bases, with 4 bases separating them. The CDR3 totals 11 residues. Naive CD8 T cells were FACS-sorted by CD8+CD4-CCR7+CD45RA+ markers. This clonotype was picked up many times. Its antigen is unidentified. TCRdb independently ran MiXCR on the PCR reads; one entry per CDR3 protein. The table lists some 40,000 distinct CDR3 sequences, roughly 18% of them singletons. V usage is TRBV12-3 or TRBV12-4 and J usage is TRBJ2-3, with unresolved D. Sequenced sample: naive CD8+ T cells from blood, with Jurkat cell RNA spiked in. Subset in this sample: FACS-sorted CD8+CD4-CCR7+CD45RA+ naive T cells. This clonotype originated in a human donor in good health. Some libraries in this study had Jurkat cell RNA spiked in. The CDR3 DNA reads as TGTGCCAGCAGTTTATACCATACGCAGTATTTT. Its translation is CASSLYHTQYF.